This T cell receptor beta chain is from a study of blood T cell repertoires in COVID-19. About the research overall: COVID-19 samples from acute and convalescent phases originated in the United States, Italy and Spain. Sources were T cells, B-cell-depleted T cells, or PBMCs; the material itself was cDNA or gDNA.

In the study's own analysis: Estimates of nucleated cell counts were drawn from the amplification of reference gene primers. Generated by immunoSEQ multiplex PCR, the TCRdb table keeps only in-frame clones and is missing some. Clone size and the V and J calls come from that table; the DNA yielded D and trimming. The sample consists of some 100,000 clones, about 86% of them appearing once. The CDR3 consists of 13 residues. The germline gives CDR1 LNHNV, CDR2 YYDKDF (reference sequence). V was pared by 3 bases and J by 6 bases, with 11 bases between. This receptor was taken from a woman between 70 and 85 years old with acute or convalescent COVID-19. The sample was peripheral blood. The V gene is TRBV15, the J gene TRBJ1-1, with D unclear. CDR3 residues: CATSRNQRAEAFF. The CDR3 nucleotides are TGTGCCACCAGCAGGAACCAGAGGGCTGAAGCTTTCTTT.